This TCR beta chain was found in a study of blood T cell repertoires in COVID-19. Clones were read by immunoSEQ multiplex PCR, and TCRdb kept only the in-frame ones, dropping some. This sample has approximately 190,000 clones; 80% occur once, and the top ten carry roughly 6.4%. Germline assignment: CDR1 MNHEY and CDR2 SVGAGI. Trimming removed 2 bases at V and 7 bases at J, with 9 bases between. The CDR3 is made up of 13 amino acids. The chain links TRBV6-5 to TRBJ2-1; weak D call: TRBD2 (6 bases). Input material: peripheral blood. The clonotype originates from a man aged 60-69 years with acute or convalescent COVID-19. The CDR3 DNA is TGTGCCAGCAGTTACGCGGGGAGGAATGAGCAGTTCTTC. It yields the protein CASSYAGRNEQFF.